These 23 T cell receptor beta chains originate from one sample sequenced in a study of cytomegalovirus exposure and HLA in healthy donors (dated by TCRdb to about 2017). Library method: the immunoSEQ multiplex PCR assay. A mixture of 60 forward primers for TCR Vbeta segments and 13 reverse primers for TCR Jbeta segments was used in the multiplex PCR. TCRdb's version of the immuneACCESS table is confined to in-frame rearrangements and falls short of the full clone set. An unresolved V gene accounts for under half of the shortfall where checked; the remainder is of unknown origin. The sample's table covers roughly 53,000 clones. The ten top clones hold about 2% of the sample. Material for sequencing was PBMCs. These receptors originate from a female donor in good health and CMV-seronegative.

The chain has TRBV5-4 and TRBJ1-1, with 7 bases lining up with TRBD1. There are 15 residues in the CDR3. The V and J ends lost 4 bases and 2 bases, in that order; junction bases with no gene match: 8. Looked up from germline, CDR1 is SGHNT and CDR2 is YYREEE (reference sequence). CDR3 coding DNA: TGTGCCAGCAGCCTCGACAGGGCCTCTAACACTGAAGCTTTCTTT. Protein: CASSLDRASNTEAFF. The full variable domain, completed using reference TRBV5-4 and TRBJ1-1, is ETGVTQSPTHLIKTRGQQVTLRCSSQSGHNTVSWYQQALGQGPQFIFQYYREEENGRGNFPPRFSGLQFPNYSSELNVNALELDDSALYLCASSLDRASNTEAFFGQGTRLTVV.

The rearrangement links TRBV6-5 to TRBJ2-7; D is perhaps TRBD2 (5 bases). Trimming cost V 6 bases and J 2 bases, with 17 bases left between them. CDR3 length: 15 residues. In germline, CDR1 is MNHEY, CDR2 SVGAGI. CDR3 DNA sequence: TGTGCCAGCAGCCCGAGCGGCGGAGCCCCCTACGAGCAGTACTTC. It encodes CASSPSGGAPYEQYF.

Here the CDR3 reads CATSRDRGGVEAGYTF. The DNA for the CDR3 is TGTGCCACCAGCAGAGATCGGGGAGGGGTGGAAGCGGGCTACACCTTC. This chain links TRBV15 with TRBJ1-2; TRBD1 might be the D (5 bases). Germline values: CDR1 LNHNV, CDR2 YYDKDF (reference sequence). V lost 0 bases and J 8 bases, leaving 19 bases between the germline ends. This CDR3 is built from 16 residues.

V is TRBV9 and J is TRBJ1-6; 10 nucleotides align to TRBD1. The CDR3 has 14 residues. Trimming cost V 3 bases and J 8 bases; bases outside gene matches: 2. The germline V gene has CDR1 SGDLS and CDR2 YYNGEE. This chain's CDR3 is CASSAGTGDSPLHF. CDR3 DNA: TGTGCCAGCAGCGCCGGGACAGGGGATTCACCCCTCCACTTT.

V and J are TRBV18 and TRBJ1-2; D gene ambiguous. Germline assignment: CDR1 KGHSH and CDR2 LQKENI. The V end lost 6 bases, the J end lost 1 base, and 24 bases lay between the germline ends. The CDR3 sequence is 18 residues long. In DNA form, the CDR3 reads TGTGCCAGCTCCCCTCGGGGTACGGGTTTGCAGTTTAACTATGGCTACACCTTC. Protein: CASSPRGTGLQFNYGYTF. Using reference TRBV18 and TRBJ1-2 for the parts outside the CDR3, the full variable domain is NAGVMQNPRHLVRRRGQEARLRCSPMKGHSHVYWYRQLPEEGLKFMVYLQKENIIDESGMPKERFSAEFPKEGPSILRIQQVVRGDSAAYFCASSPRGTGLQFNYGYTFGSGTRLTVV.

The CDR3: CAWGPRANYGYTF. The CDR3 DNA is TGTGCCTGGGGCCCACGGGCTAACTATGGCTACACCTTC. J is TRBJ1-2 and V is TRBV30; D is unclear. CDR1 and CDR2 from the germline V gene are GTSNPN and SVGIG (reference sequence). V lost 5 bases, J lost 0 bases, and 10 bases lay in between. The CDR3 length is 13 residues.

This chain uses TRBV9 with TRBJ1-3; 7 bases are shared with TRBD1. The CDR3 spans 16 residues. V lost 4 bases and J lost 3; bases outside the gene matches: 10. CDR1 SGDLS and CDR2 YYNGEE come from the germline V gene. CDR3 bases: TGTGCCAGCAGCCTCTCGACAGGGTCTTTTGGAAACACCATATATTTT. This encodes CASSLSTGSFGNTIYF.

This rearrangement joins TRBV30 to TRBJ1-2, with 7 nucleotides matching TRBD1. CDR1 GTSNPN and CDR2 SVGIG come from the germline V gene (reference sequence). The CDR3 is 13 residues long. V shed 2 bases, J shed 2 bases, and the junction held 2 bases outside the gene matches. The CDR3 bases are TGTGCCTGGAGTCCGGGACAGAACTATGGCTACACCTTC. Translated, it gives CAWSPGQNYGYTF. Using reference TRBV30 and TRBJ1-2 for the parts outside the CDR3, the full variable domain is SQTIHQWPATLVQPVGSPLSLECTVEGTSNPNLYWYRQAAGRGLQLLFYSVGIGQISSEVPQNLSASRPQDRQFILSSKKLLLSDSGFYLCAWSPGQNYGYTFGSGTRLTVV.

The chain employs TRBV6-5 and TRBJ1-2; 7 bases align to TRBD1. CDR3 length: 15 amino acids. Unmatched junction bases numbered 13, after V lost 6 bases and J lost 6 bases. Germline values: CDR1 MNHEY, CDR2 SVGAGI. CDR3 DNA: TGTGCCAGCAGCCGCCGACAGGGAGGAAGCGATGGCTACACCTTC. It codes for CASSRRQGGSDGYTF.

CDR3 sequence (DNA): TGTGCCTGGCGACAGGGGGGCTACACCTTC. Protein sequence: CAWRQGGYTF. The chain couples TRBV30 to TRBJ1-2, with 8 bases that match TRBD1. There are 10 residues in the CDR3. J gave up 8 bases and V 5 bases, and 1 base lay outside the gene matches. Looked up from germline, CDR1 is GTSNPN and CDR2 is SVGIG (reference sequence).

The rearrangement links TRBV18 to TRBJ2-7; 9 positions agree with TRBD2. The CDR3 extends over 14 amino acids. CDR1 and CDR2 from the germline V gene are KGHSH and LQKENI. V lost 5 bases, J lost 7 bases, and 9 bases stayed unmatched. CDR3 region: CASSSSSGAAEQYF. The CDR3 DNA reads TGTGCCAGCTCATCTTCTAGCGGGGCGGCGGAGCAGTACTTC.

This rearrangement joins TRBV19 to TRBJ1-1; unclear D gene. The CDR3 length is 15 residues. The V and J ends lost 5 bases and 1 base respectively, with 14 bases between them. Germline CDR1 and CDR2: LNHDA and SQIVND (reference sequence). The CDR3 DNA reads as TGTGCCAGTAGTTCTCAGATGCTAGCGAACACTGAAGCTTTCTTT. This sequence encodes CASSSQMLANTEAFF.

The chain has TRBV12-5 and TRBJ1-6; 7 positions match TRBD1. Per germline, CDR1 LGHNT and CDR2 FRNRAP. CDR3 length: 14 residues. With V trimmed by 1 base and J by 6 bases, 0 bases remained unmatched. The CDR3 coding sequence is TGTGCTAGTGGTTTGGGACAGGGTAATTCACCCCTCCACTTT. Translation gives CASGLGQGNSPLHF.

This chain connects TRBV11-2 to TRBJ2-3; the D gene is possibly TRBD1 (6 bases). With 6 bases removed from V and 1 base from J, the gap between germline ends came to 11 bases. Germline V gene data show CDR1 as SGHAT and CDR2 as FQNNGV. The length of the CDR3 is 14 residues. CDR3 nucleotide sequence: TGTGCCAGCAGGCCACAGGGACGCACAGATACGCAGTATTTT. This translates into CASRPQGRTDTQYF.

The chain carries TRBV18 and TRBJ1-6; 7 nucleotides line up with TRBD1. This CDR3 contains 16 residues. Germline CDR1 reads KGHSH; CDR2 reads LQKENI. The junction had 7 bases not matched to a gene; V was cut back by 2 bases and J by 6 bases. The CDR3 DNA follows: TGTGCCAGCTCACCAGGGGCAGGGGGATCTAATTCACCCCTCCACTTT. The encoded protein is CASSPGAGGSNSPLHF. The full variable domain, in which reference TRBV18 and TRBJ1-6 provide the parts outside the CDR3, is NAGVMQNPRHLVRRRGQEARLRCSPMKGHSHVYWYRQLPEEGLKFMVYLQKENIIDESGMPKERFSAEFPKEGPSILRIQQVVRGDSAAYFCASSPGAGGSNSPLHFGNGTRLTVT.

The chain recombines TRBV7-2 with TRBJ2-7; 10 bases match TRBD2. Germline CDR1 and CDR2: SGHTA and FQGNSA. The ends lost 6 bases at V and 0 bases at J; junction bases unmatched: 5. The CDR3 spans 15 residues. CDR3 amino acids: CASRISGGSSYEQYF. DNA of the CDR3: TGTGCCAGCAGGATTAGCGGGGGGAGCTCCTACGAGCAGTACTTC.

The V and J genes are TRBV7-2 and TRBJ2-3, with 8 bases aligning to TRBD2. Germline V gene lookup returns CDR1 SGHTA and CDR2 FQGNSA. The CDR3 runs 18 residues. Germline trimming cut 1 base from V and 7 bases from J; bases unmatched to any gene: 16. The CDR3 sequence: CASSLVGQRGSQTYTQYF. The CDR3 DNA sequence: TGTGCCAGCAGCTTAGTCGGCCAGCGGGGGAGCCAAACATATACGCAGTATTTT.

V and J are TRBV30 and TRBJ1-4; D ambiguous. The V end was cut by 2 bases, the J end by 3 bases, with 13 bases between. The germline V gene encodes CDR1 GTSNPN and CDR2 SVGIG (reference sequence). The CDR3 runs 15 residues. In nucleotides, the CDR3 is TGTGCCTGGAGTTCCGGCTCAGGCCCTAATGAAAAACTGTTTTTT. Its protein is CAWSSGSGPNEKLFF. The full variable domain, completed using reference TRBV30 and TRBJ1-4, is SQTIHQWPATLVQPVGSPLSLECTVEGTSNPNLYWYRQAAGRGLQLLFYSVGIGQISSEVPQNLSASRPQDRQFILSSKKLLLSDSGFYLCAWSSGSGPNEKLFFGSGTQLSVL.

The V gene is TRBV5-1, the J gene TRBJ1-6, with D unresolved. V lost 0 bases and J 5 bases, leaving 6 bases between the germline ends. Germline assignment: CDR1 SGHRS and CDR2 YFSETQ. This CDR3 has 14 amino acids. The CDR3 reads CASSLGQNNSPLHF. DNA for the CDR3: TGCGCCAGCAGCTTGGGGCAAAATAATTCACCCCTCCACTTT.

DNA of the CDR3: TGTGCCAGCACTTGGAGTCAAGAGACCCAGTACTTC. It codes for CASTWSQETQYF. V is TRBV2 and J is TRBJ2-5, with D unresolved. CDR3 size: 12 residues. CDR1 is SNHLY, CDR2 FYNNEI, per germline. Trimming removed 7 bases at V and 2 bases at J, with 8 bases between.

The V gene is TRBV7-8, the J gene TRBJ1-1; D is uncertain. This CDR3 contains 14 residues. V lost 3 bases and J 1 base, leaving 9 bases between the germline ends. Germline CDR1 is SGHVS and CDR2 is FQNEAQ. The CDR3 protein is CASSLRLGNTEAFF. CDR3 nucleotides: TGTGCCAGCAGCTTGAGACTGGGGAACACTGAAGCTTTCTTT. Full variable domain (missing parts from reference TRBV7-8 and TRBJ1-1): GAGVSQSPRYKVAKRGQDVALRCDPISGHVSLFWYQQALGQGPEFLTYFQNEAQLDKSGLPSDRFFAERPEGSVSTLKIQRTQQEDSAVYLCASSLRLGNTEAFFGQGTRLTVV.

The J gene is TRBJ1-2, the V gene TRBV28; no reliable D call. The CDR3 runs to 13 residues. Trimming removed 4 bases at V and 8 bases at J, with 14 bases between. From germline, CDR1 is MDHEN and CDR2 SYDVKM. DNA for the CDR3: TGTGCCAGCAGTTCATCCGGCGGACTGGGCTACACCTTC. This gives the protein CASSSSGGLGYTF.

The chain combines TRBV2 with TRBJ1-1; the match to TRBD1 covers 8 bases. Trimming at V came to 6 bases and at J to 10 bases, leaving 4 bases not matched to a gene. The CDR3 extends over 11 amino acids. In germline, CDR1 is SNHLY, CDR2 FYNNEI. The CDR3 DNA is TGTGCCAGCAGCCCCGACAGGGGAGCTTTCTTT. Translating gives CASSPDRGAFF. The full variable domain, rest sourced from reference TRBV2 and TRBJ1-1, is EPEVTQTPSHQVTQMGQEVILRCVPISNHLYFYWYRQILGQKVEFLVSFYNNEISEKSEIFDDQFSVERPDGSNFTLKIRSTKLEDSAMYFCASSPDRGAFFGQGTRLTVV.